This T cell receptor (beta chain) was sequenced in a study of tumor T cells in aggressive B-cell lymphoma. The table came from immunoSEQ multiplex PCR; TCRdb's copy has only in-frame clones and leaves some out. The sample holds 9,000 or so clones; around 84% are singletons and the top ten take 3% to 3.5%. The sequenced material came from tumor tissue. The receptor was isolated from an adult with diffuse large B cell lymphoma.

CDR3 bases: TGTGCCAGCAGCTCACAAGTCAATCAGCCCCAGCATTTT. It translates to CASSSQVNQPQHF. V usage is TRBV2 and J usage is TRBJ1-5; no clear D gene. The CDR3 is 13 amino acids. Germline CDR1 reads SNHLY; CDR2 reads FYNNEI. With 6 bases removed from V and 3 bases from J, the gap between germline ends came to 9 bases.